This T cell receptor beta chain was documented in a study of early T cells in non-severe SARS-CoV-2 infection. For the study at large: Bulk RNA isolated from unsorted whole blood underwent sequencing; chains were not paired. Findings of the study overall: VDJdb matches were skewed toward anti-spike CD8 T cell responses.

Unique molecular identifiers were affixed to single, distinct cDNA molecules. TCRdb redid the calling of the 5' RACE reads with MiXCR, one entry per CDR3 protein. The sample shows approximately 39,000 distinct CDR3 sequences, 8% to 10% of them seen only once. Sample share makes this clonotype medium-sized. The antigen is not known. This TCR came from an adult who was a healthcare worker with PCR-confirmed SARS-CoV-2 infection or an uninfected control (not recorded which). Sequenced: whole blood.

Here the CDR3 reads CSATPGTSGDNEQFF. The CDR3 DNA is TGCAGTGCTACACCCGGGACTAGCGGGGACAATGAGCAGTTCTTC. This chain uses TRBV20-1 with TRBJ2-1; 13 nucleotides line up with TRBD2. The CDR3 length is 15 residues. J lost 5 bases, V lost 4 bases, and 5 bases had no gene match. CDR1 and CDR2 from the germline V gene are DFQATT and SNEGSKA (reference sequence).